This is a list of T cell receptor beta chains from one sample in a study of blood T cell repertoires in COVID-19. Profiled with immunoSEQ multiplex PCR; TCRdb holds only in-frame clones, not every one. The repertoire holds some 73,000 clones, around 85% seen once, with about 40% in the top ten. Sequencing was done on a sample of peripheral blood. The receptors were sampled from a woman aged 80 or older with active or convalescent COVID-19. The conserved cysteine and the conserved F or W are not part of the CDR3 here. Fields, in order: V gene, J gene, CDR3 length, CDR3 protein.

v_gene: TRBV9
j_gene: TRBJ2-3
len: 15
CDR3aa: ASSPGLAGGRTDTQY

v_gene: TRBV2
j_gene: TRBJ2-7
len: 10
CDR3aa: ASRGTVYEQY

v_gene: TRBV20-1
j_gene: TRBJ1-1
len: 11
CDR3aa: SASDGGNTEAF

v_gene: TRBV3-1/TRBV3-2
j_gene: TRBJ2-5
len: 14
CDR3aa: ASSPKGGTAQETQY

v_gene: TRBV7-3
j_gene: TRBJ1-1
len: 11
CDR3aa: ASSSYIDTEAF

v_gene: TRBV5-6
j_gene: TRBJ2-1
len: 13
CDR3aa: ASSFRLAAYNEQF

v_gene: TRBV13
j_gene: TRBJ1-5
len: 11
CDR3aa: ASSPPGGQPQH

v_gene: TRBV29-1
j_gene: TRBJ1-1
len: 10
CDR3aa: SGGRGNTEAF

v_gene: TRBV6-1
j_gene: TRBJ2-7
len: 9
CDR3aa: ASSDLVEQY

v_gene: TRBV5-4
j_gene: TRBJ1-1
len: 11
CDR3aa: ASSAQMNTEAF

v_gene: TRBV28
j_gene: TRBJ2-1
len: 13
CDR3aa: ASTPPDRGGNEQF

v_gene: TRBV18
j_gene: TRBJ2-1
len: 12
CDR3aa: ASSPGTGVNEQF

v_gene: TRBV2
j_gene: TRBJ2-2
len: 13
CDR3aa: ASSPLGGNTGELF

v_gene: TRBV9
j_gene: TRBJ2-2
len: 11
CDR3aa: ASSVGWSGELF

v_gene: TRBV6-5
j_gene: TRBJ1-1
len: 11
CDR3aa: ASRQTVNTEAF

v_gene: TRBV7-8
j_gene: TRBJ2-7
len: 13
CDR3aa: ASSLAPGVPYEQY

v_gene: TRBV7-9
j_gene: TRBJ2-1
len: 16
CDR3aa: ASMEGLAGGLYYNEQF

v_gene: TRBV3-1/TRBV3-2
j_gene: TRBJ1-5
len: 11
CDR3aa: ASSQDINQPQH

v_gene: TRBV11-2
j_gene: TRBJ2-3
len: 13
CDR3aa: ASSASGGAGDTQY

v_gene: TRBV6-5
j_gene: TRBJ1-2
len: 12
CDR3aa: ASRHRVARYGYT

v_gene: TRBV7-2
j_gene: TRBJ2-7
len: 12
CDR3aa: ASSYEIDRGEQY

v_gene: TRBV11-3
j_gene: TRBJ2-1
len: 12
CDR3aa: ASSSGLAHNEQF

v_gene: TRBV29-1
j_gene: TRBJ2-7
len: 10
CDR3aa: SVAADFYEQY

v_gene: TRBV7-2
j_gene: TRBJ2-7
len: 13
CDR3aa: ASTGWGQGPSGQY

v_gene: TRBV10-3
j_gene: TRBJ2-3
len: 10
CDR3aa: AARGGEDTQY

v_gene: TRBV5-4
j_gene: TRBJ2-1
len: 15
CDR3aa: ASSRPSTGGAEYEQF

v_gene: TRBV6-1
j_gene: TRBJ2-5
len: 14
CDR3aa: ASSEPLYGREGTQY

v_gene: TRBV4-3
j_gene: TRBJ2-7
len: 14
CDR3aa: ASSQDFRGATYEQY

v_gene: TRBV5-1
j_gene: TRBJ1-2
len: 12
CDR3aa: ASSPGGTYYGYT

v_gene: TRBV19
j_gene: TRBJ2-1
len: 14
CDR3aa: ASSIGGAPSYNEQF

v_gene: TRBV6-5
j_gene: TRBJ1-2
len: 11
CDR3aa: ASSRDNFYGYT

v_gene: TRBV27
j_gene: TRBJ1-5
len: 12
CDR3aa: ASRMDRGGQPQH

v_gene: TRBV28
j_gene: TRBJ2-1
len: 14
CDR3aa: ASSFAGTGGYNEQF